The rows below give T cell receptor beta chains drawn from one sample of a study of blood T cell repertoires in COVID-19. Repertoires were generated with immunoSEQ multiplex PCR, while TCRdb's copy carries only in-frame clones and drops some. The sample has around 200,000 clones, approximately 87% seen once. Sequenced input: peripheral blood. These receptor sequences come from a man between 60 and 75 years old who had recovered from COVID-19. Each CDR3 is given with its conserved first and last residue. The D gene is left open where the match is weak. Size values are once, few and many counts, or a class for expanded clones, and some rows have none.

j_call d_call clone_size v_call cdr3_nt cdr3_aa
TRBJ1-5 TRBD1 - TRBV18 TGTGCCAGCTCATCTGACAGGGCTGCGCCCCAGCATTTT CASSSDRAAPQHF
TRBJ1-2 TRBD1 few TRBV25-1 TGTGCCAGCAGTGAATCCCGGGACAGTTTCCTTAACTATGGCTACACCTTC CASSESRDSFLNYGYTF
TRBJ2-7 TRBD2 - TRBV5-1 TGCGCCAGCAGCACCGGGACTAGTGCCCGCTCCCACGAGCAGTACTTC CASSTGTSARSHEQYF
TRBJ1-2 - few TRBV6-2/TRBV6-3 TGTGCCAGCAGTTACTCATGGCCTAACTATGGCTACACCTTC CASSYSWPNYGYTF
TRBJ1-2 - - TRBV6-5 TGTGCCAGCAGTAGGGACTCCTTGGGCGCTGGCTACACCTTC CASSRDSLGAGYTF
TRBJ1-2 - - TRBV7-2 TGTGCCAGCAGGCTCGCGGGCGCCTCCTATGGCTACACCTTC CASRLAGASYGYTF
TRBJ1-4 - - TRBV27 TGTGCCAGCATGCCCACGGTTGCAACTAATGAAAAACTGTTTTTT CASMPTVATNEKLFF
TRBJ1-1 - - TRBV19 TGTGCCAGTACCTACGACACGACGAACACTGAAGCTTTCTTT CASTYDTTNTEAFF
TRBJ1-2 TRBD1 - TRBV30 TGTGCCTGGACCATCACAGGGGGCGGCTATGGCTACACCTTC CAWTITGGGYGYTF
TRBJ2-3 - - TRBV12-3/TRBV12-4 TGTGCCAGCAACGGACAATTGGGGGATACGCAGTATTTT CASNGQLGDTQYF
TRBJ2-7 TRBD1 - TRBV2 TGTGCCGGAACTGGAGGACAGGGCTCTTACGAGCAGTACTTC CAGTGGQGSYEQYF
TRBJ1-2 - - TRBV7-9 TGTGCCAGCAGCTCTACGGGACAATCTTCTGGCTACACCTTC CASSSTGQSSGYTF
TRBJ2-2 TRBD1 - TRBV19 TGTGCCAGTAGTACACGGACAGGCGGGTACACCGGGGAGCTGTTTTTT CASSTRTGGYTGELFF
TRBJ1-6 TRBD1 - TRBV5-4 TGTGCCAGCAGCTGGGGACAGGGGAATAATTCACCCCTCCACTTT CASSWGQGNNSPLHF
TRBJ2-5 - once TRBV7-3 TGTGCCAGCAGCTTCACAGGGATCCAAGAGACCCAGTACTTC CASSFTGIQETQYF
TRBJ1-6 TRBD1 - TRBV5-1 TGCGCCAGCAGTTCCAAACAGGGGGCGGGGAATTCACCCCTCCACTTT CASSSKQGAGNSPLHF
TRBJ2-3 TRBD1 - TRBV7-2 TGTGCCAGCAGTTTCAGGGGGTCAGATACGCAGTATTTT CASSFRGSDTQYF
TRBJ2-5 - - TRBV7-6 TGTGCCAGCAGACCCATCGCAGGGATAGAGACCCAGTACTTC CASRPIAGIETQYF
TRBJ1-3 TRBD1 - TRBV19 TGTGCCAGTACCCGACAGGGCTCGCTTGGAAACACCATATATTTT CASTRQGSLGNTIYF
TRBJ2-7 - - TRBV5-4 TGTGCCAGCAGCTTGGATTTTGGGCAGACCTACGAGCAGTACTTC CASSLDFGQTYEQYF
TRBJ2-3 - - TRBV9 TGTGCCAGCAGCGTAGACGGTGGGGGGGCGGCAGATACGCAGTATTTT CASSVDGGGAADTQYF